This entry concerns a single TCR beta chain. The CDR3 length is 16 residues. Germline V gene sequence: CDR1 SQVTM, CDR2 ANQGSEA. Trimming removed 0 bases from V and 3 bases from J; junction bases left unmatched: 5. The data were taken from a study of blood T cell repertoires in COVID-19. Researchers sorted participants into cohorts using their self-reported clinical history. In the original workflow: Reference gene primer amplification gave nucleated cell count estimates. Assay: immunoSEQ multiplex PCR; the TCRdb copy retains only in-frame clones and omits some. The V and J calls and clone size come from that table; D and trimming were worked out from the DNA. The table has some 250,000 clones, around 85% seen once.

Sequenced material: PBMCs or T cells enriched from blood (not recorded which). The clonotype originates from a woman between 50 and 59 years old who had recovered from COVID-19. This rearrangement joins TRBV29-1 to TRBJ2-4, with 10 bases fitting TRBD1. The chain's CDR3 is CSVEDPRTGGKNIQYF. CDR3 in DNA: TGCAGCGTTGAAGACCCTCGGACAGGGGGCAAAAACATTCAGTACTTC.